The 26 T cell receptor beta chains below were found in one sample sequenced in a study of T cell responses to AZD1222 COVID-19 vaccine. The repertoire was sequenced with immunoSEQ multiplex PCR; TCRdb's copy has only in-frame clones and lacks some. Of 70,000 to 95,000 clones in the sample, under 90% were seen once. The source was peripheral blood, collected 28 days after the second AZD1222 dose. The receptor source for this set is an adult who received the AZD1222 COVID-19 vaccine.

CDR3 nucleotides: TGTGCCAGCTCCGTGGACAGACAAGAGACCCAGTACTTC. Protein sequence: CASSVDRQETQYF. The J gene is TRBJ2-5, the V gene TRBV2; the D gene is possibly TRBD1 (6 bases). Germline CDR1 and CDR2: SNHLY and FYNNEI. The CDR3 has 13 amino acids. The V end was cut by 8 bases, the J end by 2 bases, with 12 bases between. Combining the CDR3 with reference TRBV2 and TRBJ2-5 gives the whole variable domain EPEVTQTPSHQVTQMGQEVILRCVPISNHLYFYWYRQILGQKVEFLVSFYNNEISEKSEIFDDQFSVERPDGSNFTLKIRSTKLEDSAMYFCASSVDRQETQYFGPGTRLLVL.

CDR3 residues: CASSFGSAEQAFF. The CDR3 nucleotides are TGTGCCAGCAGCTTTGGGTCGGCAGAGCAAGCTTTCTTT. The J gene is TRBJ1-1, the V gene TRBV7-3; D remains ambiguous. The CDR3 contains 13 residues. Germline values: CDR1 SGHTA, CDR2 FQGTGA. V dropped 3 bases and J dropped 9 bases, with 14 bases sitting between them.

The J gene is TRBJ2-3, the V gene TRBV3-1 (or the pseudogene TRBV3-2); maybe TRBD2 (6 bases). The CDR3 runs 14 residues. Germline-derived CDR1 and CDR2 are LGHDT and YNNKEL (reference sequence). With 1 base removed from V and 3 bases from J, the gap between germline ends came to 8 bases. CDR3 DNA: TGTGCCAGCAGCCAAGGGACTATTACAGATACGCAGTATTTT. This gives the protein CASSQGTITDTQYF.

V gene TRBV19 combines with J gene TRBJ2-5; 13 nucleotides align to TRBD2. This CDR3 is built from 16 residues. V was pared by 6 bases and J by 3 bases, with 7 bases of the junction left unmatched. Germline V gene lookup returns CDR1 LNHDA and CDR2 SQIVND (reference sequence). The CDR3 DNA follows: TGTGCCAGTAGGAAACTAGCGGGGGGGAACAAAGAGACCCAGTACTTC. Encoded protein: CASRKLAGGNKETQYF.

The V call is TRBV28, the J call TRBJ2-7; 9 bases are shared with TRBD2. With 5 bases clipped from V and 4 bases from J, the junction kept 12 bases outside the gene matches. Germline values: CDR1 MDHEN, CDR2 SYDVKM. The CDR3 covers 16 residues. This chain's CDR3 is CASSPPPGGGGYEQYF. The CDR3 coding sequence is TGTGCCAGCAGTCCGCCCCCTGGCGGGGGGGGTTACGAGCAGTACTTC.

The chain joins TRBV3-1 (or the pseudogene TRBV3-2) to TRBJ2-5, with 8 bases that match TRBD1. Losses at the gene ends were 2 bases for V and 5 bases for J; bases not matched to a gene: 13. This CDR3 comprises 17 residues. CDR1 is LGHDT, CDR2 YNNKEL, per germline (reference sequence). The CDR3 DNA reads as TGTGCCAGCAGCCAAAGAGCCGTGACAGGGGATTCGGAGACCCAGTACTTC. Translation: CASSQRAVTGDSETQYF.

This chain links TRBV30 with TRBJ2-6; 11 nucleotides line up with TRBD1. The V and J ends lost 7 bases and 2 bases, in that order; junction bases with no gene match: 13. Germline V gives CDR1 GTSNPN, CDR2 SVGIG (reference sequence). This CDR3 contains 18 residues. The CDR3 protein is CAFLTGTGGTTGANVLTF. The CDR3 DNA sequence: TGTGCCTTTTTAACAGGGACAGGGGGAACAACTGGGGCCAACGTCCTGACTTTC. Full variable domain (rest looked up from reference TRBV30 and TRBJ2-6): SQTIHQWPATLVQPVGSPLSLECTVEGTSNPNLYWYRQAAGRGLQLLFYSVGIGQISSEVPQNLSASRPQDRQFILSSKKLLLSDSGFYLCAFLTGTGGTTGANVLTFGAGSRLTVL.

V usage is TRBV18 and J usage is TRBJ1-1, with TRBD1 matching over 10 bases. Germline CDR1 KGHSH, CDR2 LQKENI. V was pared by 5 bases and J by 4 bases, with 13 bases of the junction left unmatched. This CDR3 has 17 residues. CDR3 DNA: TGTGCCAGCTCATACCGGGACAGGGGAAGTCAGGGCACTGAAGCTTTCTTT. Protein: CASSYRDRGSQGTEAFF.

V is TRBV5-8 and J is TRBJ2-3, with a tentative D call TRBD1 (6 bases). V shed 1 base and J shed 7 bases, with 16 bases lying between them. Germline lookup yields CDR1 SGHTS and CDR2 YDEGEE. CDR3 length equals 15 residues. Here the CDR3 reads CASSLLDSLMNTQYF. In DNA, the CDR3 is TGTGCCAGCAGCTTGTTGGACAGCCTGATGAATACGCAGTATTTT.

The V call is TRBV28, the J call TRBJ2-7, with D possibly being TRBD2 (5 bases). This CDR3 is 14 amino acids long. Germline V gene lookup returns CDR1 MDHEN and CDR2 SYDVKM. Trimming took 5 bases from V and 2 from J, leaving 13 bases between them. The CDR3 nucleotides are TGTGCCAGCAGTCCCGTGGGAGTTACCTACGAGCAGTACTTC. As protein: CASSPVGVTYEQYF.

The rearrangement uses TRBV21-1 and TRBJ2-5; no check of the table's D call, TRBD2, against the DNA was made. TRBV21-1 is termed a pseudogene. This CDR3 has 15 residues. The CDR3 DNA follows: TGTGCCAGCAGCATTAATAGCGGGGGGCAAGAGACCCAGTACTTC. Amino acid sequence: CASSINSGGQETQYF.

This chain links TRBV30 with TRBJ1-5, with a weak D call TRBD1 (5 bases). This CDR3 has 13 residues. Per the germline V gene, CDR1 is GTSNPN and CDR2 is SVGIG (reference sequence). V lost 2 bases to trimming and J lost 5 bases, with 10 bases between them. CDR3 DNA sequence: TGTGCCTGGAGTAAATCCAGGGATCAGCCCCAGCATTTT. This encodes CAWSKSRDQPQHF.

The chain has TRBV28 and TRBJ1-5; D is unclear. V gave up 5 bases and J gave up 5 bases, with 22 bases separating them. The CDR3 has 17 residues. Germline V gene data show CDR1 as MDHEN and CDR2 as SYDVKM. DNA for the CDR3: TGTGCCAGCAGTGGAGGGCGCCTATATGTGTCCGATCAGCCCCAGCATTTT. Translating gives CASSGGRLYVSDQPQHF.

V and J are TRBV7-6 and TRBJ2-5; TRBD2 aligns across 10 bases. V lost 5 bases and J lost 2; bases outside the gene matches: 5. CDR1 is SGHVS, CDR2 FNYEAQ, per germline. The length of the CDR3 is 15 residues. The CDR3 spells CASSRGLAIQETQYF. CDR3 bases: TGTGCCAGCAGCCGGGGACTAGCGATTCAAGAGACCCAGTACTTC.

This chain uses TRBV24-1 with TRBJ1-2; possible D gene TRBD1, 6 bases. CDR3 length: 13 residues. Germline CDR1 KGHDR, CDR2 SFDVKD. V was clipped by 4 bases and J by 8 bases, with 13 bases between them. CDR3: CATSEGQAYGYTF. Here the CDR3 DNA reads TGTGCCACCAGTGAGGGACAAGCCTACGGCTACACCTTC.

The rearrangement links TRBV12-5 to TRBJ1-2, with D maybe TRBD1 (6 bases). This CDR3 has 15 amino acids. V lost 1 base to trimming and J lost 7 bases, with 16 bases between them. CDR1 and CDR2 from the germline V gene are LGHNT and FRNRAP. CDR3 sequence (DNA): TGTGCTAGTGGTTTGGAAGGGGGGCAGGACCGTGGCTACACCTTC. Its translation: CASGLEGGQDRGYTF.

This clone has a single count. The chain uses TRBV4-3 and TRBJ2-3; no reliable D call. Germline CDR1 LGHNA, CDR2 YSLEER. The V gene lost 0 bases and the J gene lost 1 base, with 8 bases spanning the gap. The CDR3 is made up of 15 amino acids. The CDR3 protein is CASSQDFSRTDTQYF. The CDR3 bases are TGCGCCAGCAGCCAAGATTTCTCACGCACAGATACGCAGTATTTT.

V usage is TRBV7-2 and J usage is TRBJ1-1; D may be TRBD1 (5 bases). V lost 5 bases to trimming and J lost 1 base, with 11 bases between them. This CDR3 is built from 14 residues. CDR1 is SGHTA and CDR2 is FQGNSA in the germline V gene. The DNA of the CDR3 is TGTGCCAGCAGCCCCCGCAGGGCGAACACTGAAGCTTTCTTT. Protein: CASSPRRANTEAFF. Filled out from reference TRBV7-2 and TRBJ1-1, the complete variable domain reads GAGVSQSPSNKVTEKGKDVELRCDPISGHTALYWYRQSLGQGLEFLIYFQGNSAPDKSGLPSDRFSAERTGGSVSTLTIQRTQQEDSAVYLCASSPRRANTEAFFGQGTRLTVV.

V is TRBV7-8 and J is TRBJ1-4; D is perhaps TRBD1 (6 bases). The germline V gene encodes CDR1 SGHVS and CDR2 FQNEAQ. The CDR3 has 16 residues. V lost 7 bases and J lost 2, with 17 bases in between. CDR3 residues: CASTDRRRGTNEKLFF. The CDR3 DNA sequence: TGTGCCAGCACCGACAGGCGACGGGGGACTAATGAAAAACTGTTTTTT. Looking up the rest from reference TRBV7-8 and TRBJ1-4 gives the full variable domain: GAGVSQSPRYKVAKRGQDVALRCDPISGHVSLFWYQQALGQGPEFLTYFQNEAQLDKSGLPSDRFFAERPEGSVSTLKIQRTQQEDSAVYLCASTDRRRGTNEKLFFGSGTQLSVL.

DNA of the CDR3: TGTGGCCGGGACAATAGAAACTATGGCTACACCTTC. Protein product: CGRDNRNYGYTF. The chain uses TRBV30 and TRBJ1-2; D possibly corresponds to TRBD1 (6 bases). The CDR3 totals 12 residues. Germline V CDR1 and CDR2: GTSNPN, SVGIG (reference sequence).

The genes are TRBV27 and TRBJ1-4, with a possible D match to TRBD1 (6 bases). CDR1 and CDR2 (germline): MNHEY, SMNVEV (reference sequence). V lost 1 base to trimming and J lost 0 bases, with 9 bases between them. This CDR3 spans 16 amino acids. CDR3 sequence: CASSLWGTTTNEKLFF. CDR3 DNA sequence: TGTGCCAGCAGTTTATGGGGGACAACAACTAATGAAAAACTGTTTTTT. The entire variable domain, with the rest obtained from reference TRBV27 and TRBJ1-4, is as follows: EAQVTQNPRYLITVTGKKLTVTCSQNMNHEYMSWYRQDPGLGLRQIYYSMNVEVTDKGDVPEGYKVSRKEKRNFPLILESPSPNQTSLYFCASSLWGTTTNEKLFFGSGTQLSVL.

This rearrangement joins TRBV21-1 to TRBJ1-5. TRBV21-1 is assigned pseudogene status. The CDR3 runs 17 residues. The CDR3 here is CASSNSRTHYRNQPQHF. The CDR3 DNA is TGTGCCAGCAGCAACTCCAGGACGCACTATCGCAATCAGCCCCAGCATTTT.

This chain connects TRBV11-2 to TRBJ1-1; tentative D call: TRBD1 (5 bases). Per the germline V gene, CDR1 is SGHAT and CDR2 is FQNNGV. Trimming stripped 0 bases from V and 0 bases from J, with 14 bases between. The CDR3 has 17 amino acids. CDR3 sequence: CASSLDGWGGVNTEAFF. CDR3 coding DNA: TGTGCCAGCAGCTTAGATGGGTGGGGGGGTGTGAACACTGAAGCTTTCTTT. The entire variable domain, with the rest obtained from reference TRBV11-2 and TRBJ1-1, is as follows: EAGVAQSPRYKIIEKRQSVAFWCNPISGHATLYWYQQILGQGPKLLIQFQNNGVVDDSQLPKDRFSAERLKGVDSTLKIQPAKLEDSAVYLCASSLDGWGGVNTEAFFGQGTRLTVV.

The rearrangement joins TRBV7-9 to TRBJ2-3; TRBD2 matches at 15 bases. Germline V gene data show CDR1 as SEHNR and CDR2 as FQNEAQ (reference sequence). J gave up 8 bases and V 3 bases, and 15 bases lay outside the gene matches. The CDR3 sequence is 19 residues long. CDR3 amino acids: CASSFSRTSGGGPAGTQYF. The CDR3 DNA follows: TGTGCCAGCAGCTTTTCAAGGACTAGCGGGGGGGGCCCGGCGGGTACGCAGTATTTT.

CDR3 loop: CASSLEGAPLAGANVLTF. The DNA for the CDR3 is TGTGCCAGCAGTTTAGAGGGGGCCCCCCTTGCAGGGGCCAACGTCCTGACTTTC. This chain joins TRBV28 and TRBJ2-6; 7 bases map to TRBD1. CDR3 length: 18 amino acids. V shed 2 bases, J shed 4 bases, and the junction held 11 bases outside the gene matches. Germline assignment: CDR1 MDHEN and CDR2 SYDVKM. The full variable domain, completed using reference TRBV28 and TRBJ2-6, is DVKVTQSSRYLVKRTGEKVFLECVQDMDHENMFWYRQDPGLGLRLIYFSYDVKMKEKGDIPEGYSVSREKKERFSLILESASTNQTSMYLCASSLEGAPLAGANVLTFGAGSRLTVL.

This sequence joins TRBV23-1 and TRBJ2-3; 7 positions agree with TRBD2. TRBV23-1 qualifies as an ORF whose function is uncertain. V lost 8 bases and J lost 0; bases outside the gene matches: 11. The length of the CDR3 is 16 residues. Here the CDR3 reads CASGAREDTSTDTQYF. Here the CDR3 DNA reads TGCGCCAGCGGTGCTCGGGAGGACACTAGCACAGATACGCAGTATTTT.